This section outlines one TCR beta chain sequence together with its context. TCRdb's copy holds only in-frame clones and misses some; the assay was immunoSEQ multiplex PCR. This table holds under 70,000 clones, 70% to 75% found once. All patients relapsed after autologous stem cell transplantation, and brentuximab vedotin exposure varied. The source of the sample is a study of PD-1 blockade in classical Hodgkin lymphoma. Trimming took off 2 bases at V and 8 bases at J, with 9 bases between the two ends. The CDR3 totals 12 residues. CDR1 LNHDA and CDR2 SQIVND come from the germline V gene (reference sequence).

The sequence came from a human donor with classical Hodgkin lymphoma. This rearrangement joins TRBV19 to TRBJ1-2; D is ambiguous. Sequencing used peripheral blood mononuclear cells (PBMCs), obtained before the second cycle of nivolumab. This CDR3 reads CASSIQGYGYTF. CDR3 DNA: TGTGCCAGTAGTATACAAGGGTACGGCTACACCTTC.